This T cell receptor beta chain stems from a study of human T cells and chemical hapten exposure. This clonotype was counted between two and nine times. Using its own MiXCR run on the RACE reads, TCRdb lists one record per CDR3 protein. The sample yields roughly 200,000 distinct CDR3 sequences, around 23% seen once. CDR3 length: 15 residues. Trimming at V came to 7 bases and at J to 4 bases, leaving 8 bases not matched to a gene. Germline assignment: CDR1 SGHVS and CDR2 FQNEAQ. Regarding time point: patch test 3, about 24 weeks after DPC sensitization. Specified treatment: therapeutic diphenylcyclopropenone sensitization with weekly scalp DPC.

V usage is TRBV7-8 and J usage is TRBJ2-7, with 12 bases identical to TRBD2. The clonotype was recovered from a woman between 35 and 50 years old with alopecia areata. Some clones in this sample may be carry-over from other donors' samples. Here the sequenced sample was whole blood, taken in connection with sensitization to the hapten diphenylcyclopropenone (DPC). The CDR3 DNA reads as TGTGCCAGCACCCTGGGGCTAGCGGGAGGGTACGAGCAGTACTTC. Protein product: CASTLGLAGGYEQYF. Looking up the rest from reference TRBV7-8 and TRBJ2-7 gives the full variable domain: GAGVSQSPRYKVAKRGQDVALRCDPISGHVSLFWYQQALGQGPEFLTYFQNEAQLDKSGLPSDRFFAERPEGSVSTLKIQRTQQEDSAVYLCASTLGLAGGYEQYFGPGTRLTVT.